This T cell receptor beta chain derives from a study of T cells in Graves' hyperthyroidism and ophthalmopathy (dated by TCRdb to the late 2010s). Regarding the research as a whole: TCR V-J signatures able to tell the groups apart were searched for in a discovery cohort of around 95 patients, of whom under 45 had Graves' ophthalmopathy and roughly 59 had stable Graves' hyperthyroidism. Whether ophthalmopathy could be predicted prospectively was tested in an independent validation cohort made up of under 20 hyperthyroidism patients plus 17 patients who later progressed to ophthalmopathy. The 90 or so discovery patients were randomly split 7:3 into training and test sets. In addition, the study compared T-cell repertoires in thyroid tissue and in blood from six Graves' hyperthyroidism patients. After sampling, hyperthyroidism patients received methimazole starting at 30 mg daily, and ophthalmopathy patients received high-dose intravenous methylprednisolone. TCR Vbeta CDR3 sequencing of 120 to 150 peripheral blood samples (under 45 ophthalmopathy, around 80 hyperthyroidism and approximately 17 progressor patients) is reported in the paper. Overall study outcomes, separate from this receptor: In validation, the model predicted progression to ophthalmopathy a median of approximately 6.3 months before onset, with 70% to 71% sensitivity and almost 75% specificity. Most expanded thyroid clonotypes (frequency above 0.001) were also detected in blood, a finding suggesting that blood repertoires may reflect thyroid immune responses. Sample size was not statistically predetermined, and investigators were not blinded to group allocation. In cross-validation, a model built on a 13 V-J signature told ophthalmopathy apart from stable hyperthyroidism with just under 90% sensitivity and 81% to 82% specificity, and in testing the same model reached 80%/75%.

Patients with uncontrolled infections, other autoimmune diseases, pregnancy or lactation were excluded. Clinical symptoms, serum thyroxine and TRAb, thyroid ultrasound, and orbital computed tomography formed the basis for the diagnoses. Total RNA was extracted with Trizol reagent, and quality was checked on an Agilent 2100 Bioanalyzer. Many counts were recorded for this clonotype. It lacks a known antigen. It has no much larger one-base neighbor in the sample; base qualities were not kept. TCR beta CDR3 regions were amplified from RNA transcripts. For the first round of RT-PCR on the TCR CDR3, the HTBI primer set was used together with the Qiagen OneStep RT-PCR kit. The libraries were constructed in a second round of multiplex PCR and then size-selected and purified. The libraries were sequenced on an Illumina HiSeq2000 using paired-end 100 bp reads. In the source study's methods: SOAPnuke was used to process the raw data, with reads discarded if the reads contained adapters or uncalled bases, had a mean Phred below 15, or lacked an exact constant-primer or identifier match. High-quality paired reads were merged with COPE v1.2.5, and unique nucleotide sequences were defined as clonotypes. Clonotypes were aligned to IMGT TRBV, TRBD and TRBJ reference segments using MiTCR v1.1. The analysis was restricted to V-J combinations with a frequency above 0.0001, which together covered around 99% of the repertoires. A TCS score was defined as the ratio of F50 (clonal expansion) to E x V (chaos), with BLOSUM62-based TCRdist applied between CDR3 peptides within each V-J. Welch's t-statistics and random forest reduced 450 to 600 V-J features to 10 to 15, which were used in a naive Bayes classifier (R e1071). Thyroid-blood repertoire similarity was quantified with the Morisita-Horn index. The public reads were reanalyzed by TCRdb: fastp trimming at Q25, MiXCR alignment, in-frame beta chains only. Under each unique CDR3 protein, matching rows form one entry showing the most common genes and DNA. TCRdb's processing, not the authors', yielded these V and J calls. The table for this sample lists 550,000 to 600,000 distinct CDR3 sequences; just over 45% of them were counted only once. Together, the top ten hold about 20% of the sample.

The sequence was collected from an adult woman with Graves' disease, either hyperthyroidism or ophthalmopathy (not recorded which). Specimen: peripheral blood or thyroid tissue (not recorded which).

The sequenced DNA is TGTGCCAGCAGCATTGACAGAAACACTGAAGCTTTCTTT. The resulting protein is CASSIDRNTEAFF. The chain was built from TRBV7-8 and TRBJ1-1; TRBD1 is a weak D gene call, 5 bases matching. Reading from cysteine to phenylalanine, the CDR3 counts 13 amino acids. Just the 39-base CDR3 DNA is kept, in frame starting at base 1. CDR1 SGHVS and CDR2 FQNEAQ are derived from the germline V gene. V gives up 5 bases and J gives up 2 bases, and the segment between their germline ends measures 9 bases.